These 32 T cell receptor beta chains came from one sample sequenced in a study of cytomegalovirus exposure and HLA in healthy donors (TCRdb year 2017). Library method: the immunoSEQ multiplex PCR assay. A mixture of 60 forward primers for TCR Vbeta segments and 13 reverse primers for TCR Jbeta segments was used in the multiplex PCR. TCRdb provides this immuneACCESS table in a form limited to in-frame rearrangements. Some clones are lacking; in checked studies, under half of them reflect an unresolved V gene, and why the rest are absent is not known. Within this sample are approximately 97,000 clones, with around 80% of them counted one time only. The top ten constitute about 5.5% of the sample. Sequences were obtained from PBMCs. Receptor source: a man aged 35 to 55 in good health and CMV-seropositive.

This chain uses TRBV27 with TRBJ2-1; D is possibly TRBD2 (6 bases). The CDR3 contains 13 residues. The V gene's germline CDR1 is MNHEY and CDR2 SMNVEV (reference sequence). V was clipped by 5 bases and J by 2 bases, with 7 bases between them. The CDR3 spells CASSKRAYNEQFF. CDR3 sequence (DNA): TGTGCCAGCAGTAAGCGGGCCTACAATGAGCAGTTCTTC.

This chain uses TRBV2 with TRBJ2-5, with 7 bases matching TRBD1. Germline V gives CDR1 SNHLY, CDR2 FYNNEI. The CDR3 totals 13 residues. V lost 8 bases, J lost 5 bases, and 8 bases stayed unmatched. The CDR3 DNA sequence: TGTGCCAGCGAAAAGGGCAGGGGGGAGACCCAGTACTTC. It translates to CASEKGRGETQYF.

The chain links TRBV19 to TRBJ2-1, with 13 bases matching TRBD2. CDR1 and CDR2 (germline): LNHDA, SQIVND (reference sequence). Trimming took 4 bases from V and 9 from J; bases not matched to a gene: 6. The CDR3 is 15 residues long. CDR3 sequence reads: CASSTQLAGGREQFF. The CDR3 bases are TGTGCCAGTAGTACCCAACTAGCGGGGGGGCGTGAGCAGTTCTTC.

In nucleotides, the CDR3 is TGTGCCAGCAGCTTGGAGCGGGGGGCTGGGGCTTTCTTT. Its translation: CASSLERGAGAFF. This chain connects TRBV5-5 to TRBJ1-1, with D possibly TRBD1 on 6 matching bases. Germline V gives CDR1 SGHKS, CDR2 YYEKEE (reference sequence). V lost 0 bases, J lost 11 bases, and 14 bases lay in between. The CDR3 is made up of 13 amino acids.

The chain employs TRBV30 and TRBJ1-2; 7 bases fit TRBD1. The CDR3 contains 15 residues. The germline V gene has CDR1 GTSNPN and CDR2 SVGIG (reference sequence). V lost 5 bases to trimming and J lost 1 base; unmatched junction nucleotides: 10. CDR3 sequence: CAWLFSGTDNYGYTF. The DNA of the CDR3 is TGTGCCTGGTTATTTTCCGGGACAGATAACTATGGCTACACCTTC.

This clone was seen more than once but under ten times. The chain carries TRBV5-4 and TRBJ2-5; weak D call: TRBD1 (5 bases). Germline lookup yields CDR1 SGHNT and CDR2 YYREEE (reference sequence). Trimming removed 4 bases at V and 1 base at J, with 8 bases between. The CDR3 totals 13 residues. The CDR3 DNA reads TGTGCCAGCAGCCGACAGTTCCAAGAGACCCAGTACTTC. As protein: CASSRQFQETQYF. The full variable domain, its missing parts supplied by reference TRBV5-4 and TRBJ2-5, is ETGVTQSPTHLIKTRGQQVTLRCSSQSGHNTVSWYQQALGQGPQFIFQYYREEENGRGNFPPRFSGLQFPNYSSELNVNALELDDSALYLCASSRQFQETQYFGPGTRLLVL.

This chain uses TRBV19 with TRBJ1-2; TRBD1 aligns across 11 bases. The CDR3 covers 13 residues. CDR1 is LNHDA, CDR2 SQIVND, per germline (reference sequence). The trim removed 6 bases at V and 10 bases at J, leaving 7 bases unmatched. The CDR3 sequence: CASRLGQGDHYTF. CDR3 bases: TGTGCCAGTAGACTGGGACAGGGGGACCACTACACCTTC.

About this clone itself: One end of the junction does not line up with germline, which may come from a read error. J is TRBJ1-4 and V is TRBV7-9; TRBD1 is a possible D gene (6 bases). Germline lookup yields CDR1 SEHNR and CDR2 FQNEAQ (reference sequence). The CDR3 covers 15 residues. The CDR3 sequence is CSSSFSGGSNEKLFF. DNA of the CDR3: TGTTCCAGCAGCTTTTCGGGGGGCTCAAATGAAAAACTGTTTTTT.

The chain couples TRBV18 to TRBJ1-5; D not certain. The length of the CDR3 is 14 residues. Deletions cut 2 bases from V and 1 base from J, with 6 bases between. CDR1 KGHSH and CDR2 LQKENI come from the germline V gene. As DNA, the CDR3 is TGTGCCAGCTCACCAGAGGGAAGCAATCAGCCCCAGCATTTT. Protein: CASSPEGSNQPQHF.

The gene calls are TRBV7-8 and TRBJ2-3; 9 bases fit TRBD1. J lost 6 bases, V lost 4 bases, and 11 bases had no gene match. In germline, CDR1 is SGHVS, CDR2 FQNEAQ. The CDR3 loop spans 16 amino acids. In DNA, the CDR3 is TGTGCCAGCAGCTCCGATCCCGGGACAGGGTTGGATACGCAGTATTTT. It is translated as CASSSDPGTGLDTQYF.

This chain uses TRBV5-1 with TRBJ2-3, with 7 bases that match TRBD1. Germline values: CDR1 SGHRS, CDR2 YFSETQ. The V segment lost 0 bases and the J segment 0 bases; nucleotides outside the gene matches: 4. The CDR3 spans 16 residues. The CDR3 loop is CASSLGGGPSTDTQYF. In nucleotides, the CDR3 is TGCGCCAGCAGCTTGGGAGGGGGCCCAAGCACAGATACGCAGTATTTT.

The chain links TRBV6-1 to TRBJ1-1; D gene ambiguous. Per the germline V gene, CDR1 is MNHNS and CDR2 is SASEGT. The CDR3 is 12 residues long. The V and J ends lost 2 bases and 11 bases respectively, with 12 bases between them. CDR3: CASSETRGRAFF. The CDR3 nucleotides are TGTGCCAGCAGTGAAACTCGGGGTCGGGCTTTCTTT.

In its sample, this clone was seen a few times. V is TRBV6-5 and J is TRBJ2-7; D perhaps matches TRBD1 (6 bases). V was trimmed by 2 bases and J by 6 bases, leaving 11 bases between them. This CDR3 region has 13 residues. Germline V gives CDR1 MNHEY, CDR2 SVGAGI. In DNA form, the CDR3 reads TGTGCCAGCAGTTACCAGGGGTCACTCGAGCAGTACTTC. This translates into CASSYQGSLEQYF.

This chain connects TRBV7-9 to TRBJ2-3, with 8 bases that match TRBD2. Per germline, CDR1 SEHNR and CDR2 FQNEAQ (reference sequence). The CDR3 is made up of 15 amino acids. With V trimmed by 5 bases and J by 4 bases, 8 bases remained unmatched. The CDR3 is CASSPSGSGSDTQYF. CDR3 nucleotide sequence: TGTGCCAGCAGCCCCAGCGGGAGTGGGTCAGATACGCAGTATTTT.

This clone was counted between two and nine times. This chain connects TRBV7-8 to TRBJ2-2, with D uncertain. The CDR3 has 14 amino acids. The V and J ends lost 5 bases and 5 bases respectively, with 12 bases between them. CDR1 is SGHVS, CDR2 FQNEAQ, per germline. The CDR3: CASSSGSPTGELFF. In DNA form, the CDR3 reads TGTGCCAGCAGCAGTGGCTCCCCGACCGGGGAGCTGTTTTTT.

About this clone: The same CDR3 is also encoded by other DNA sequences in this sample. The V gene is TRBV18, the J gene TRBJ2-5; TRBD2 might be the D (5 bases). The V and J ends lost 1 base and 5 bases respectively, with 5 bases between them. This CDR3 region has 12 residues. Germline V lookup: CDR1 KGHSH, CDR2 LQKENI. The CDR3 sequence is CASSPRGETQYF. In DNA form, the CDR3 reads TGTGCCAGCTCACCACGAGGGGAGACCCAGTACTTC.

The genes are TRBV27 and TRBJ2-7; TRBD1 agrees at 7 bases. The germline V gene has CDR1 MNHEY and CDR2 SMNVEV (reference sequence). V lost 0 bases, J lost 0 bases, and 8 bases stayed unmatched. The CDR3 loop spans 17 amino acids. CDR3 residues: CASSLSRGTVNSYEQYF. CDR3 nucleotides: TGTGCCAGCAGTTTATCCCGTGGGACAGTAAACTCCTACGAGCAGTACTTC.

This clone appeared a few times. The J gene is TRBJ1-1, the V gene TRBV11-1; D is possibly TRBD1 (6 bases). The V gene's germline CDR1 is SGHAT and CDR2 FQDESV (reference sequence). V was pared by 2 bases and J by 4 bases, with 20 bases between. This CDR3 has 17 residues. CDR3 sequence: CASSLRADVRGLTEAFF. CDR3 nucleotide sequence: TGTGCCAGCAGCTTACGGGCGGATGTCAGGGGCCTCACTGAAGCTTTCTTT.

This clone appeared a single time. V and J are TRBV7-9 and TRBJ1-6; D unclear. The germline V gene encodes CDR1 SEHNR and CDR2 FQNEAQ (reference sequence). This CDR3 spans 13 amino acids. Trimming left V 3 bases short and J 8 bases short, with 8 bases between. As DNA, the CDR3 is TGTGCCAGCAGCTTGGAAGGAGATTCACCCCTCCACTTT. Amino acids: CASSLEGDSPLHF. Combining the CDR3 with reference TRBV7-9 and TRBJ1-6 gives the whole variable domain DTGVSQNPRHKITKRGQNVTFRCDPISEHNRLYWYRQTLGQGPEFLTYFQNEAQLEKSRLLSDRFSAERPKGSFSTLEIQRTEQGDSAMYLCASSLEGDSPLHFGNGTRLTVT.

V is TRBV25-1 and J is TRBJ2-6; a possible D gene is TRBD1 (6 bases). V lost 3 bases to trimming and J lost 0 bases, with 9 bases between them. Germline assignment: CDR1 MGHDK and CDR2 SYGVNS. The CDR3 is 16 residues long. CDR3 sequence: CASSDRGYSGANVLTF. CDR3 coding DNA: TGTGCCAGCAGTGACAGGGGATACTCTGGGGCCAACGTCCTGACTTTC.

This chain links TRBV7-2 with TRBJ2-1; TRBD2 matches at 13 bases. With 1 base clipped from V and 7 bases from J, the junction kept 1 base outside the gene matches. The CDR3 spans 15 residues. CDR1 is SGHTA and CDR2 is FQGNSA in the germline V gene. In DNA, the CDR3 is TGTGCCAGCAGCTTAGGGACTAGCGGGAGTAATGAGCAGTTCTTC. It is translated as CASSLGTSGSNEQFF.

The V and J genes are TRBV18 and TRBJ2-5; perhaps TRBD2 as D (5 bases). This CDR3 is built from 16 residues. Germline V gene data show CDR1 as KGHSH and CDR2 as LQKENI. V was pared by 1 base and J by 1 base, with 13 bases between. The CDR3 region is CASSPRGVGSQETQYF. CDR3 nucleotide sequence: TGTGCCAGCTCACCACGTGGGGTTGGGAGCCAAGAGACCCAGTACTTC.

This clone was seen once. Other DNA sequences in this sample translate to the same CDR3. The chain recombines TRBV28 with TRBJ1-1; D is possibly TRBD1 (5 bases). The germline V gene has CDR1 MDHEN and CDR2 SYDVKM. CDR3 length: 15 residues. V was cut by 5 bases and J by 1 base, with 14 bases left in between. The CDR3 sequence is CASSPSGGKNTEAFF. CDR3 bases: TGTGCCAGCAGTCCGTCGGGGGGGAAGAACACTGAAGCTTTCTTT. Variable domain in full (rest from reference TRBV28 and TRBJ1-1): DVKVTQSSRYLVKRTGEKVFLECVQDMDHENMFWYRQDPGLGLRLIYFSYDVKMKEKGDIPEGYSVSREKKERFSLILESASTNQTSMYLCASSPSGGKNTEAFFGQGTRLTVV.

The chain joins TRBV10-3 to TRBJ2-1; 7 bases line up with TRBD2. J lost 9 bases, V lost 4 bases, and 3 bases had no gene match. This CDR3 is built from 12 residues. Germline CDR1 and CDR2: ENHRY and SYGVKD. The CDR3 sequence: CAISALAGEQFF. The CDR3 DNA reads as TGTGCCATCAGTGCGTTAGCGGGTGAGCAGTTCTTC.

This chain links TRBV4-1 with TRBJ2-2, with 9 positions matching TRBD2. V gave up 4 bases and J gave up 3 bases; unmatched junction bases: 3. Germline CDR1 reads MGHRA; CDR2 reads YSYEKL. This CDR3 is built from 15 residues. CDR3 in amino acids: CASSRGLADTGELFF. CDR3 DNA: TGCGCCAGCAGCCGGGGACTAGCCGACACCGGGGAGCTGTTTTTT.

The rearrangement links TRBV19 to TRBJ2-5; tentatively, D is TRBD1 (6 bases). V was cut by 4 bases and J by 3 bases, with 12 bases left in between. The CDR3 is made up of 14 amino acids. Germline CDR1 LNHDA, CDR2 SQIVND (reference sequence). The CDR3 loop is CASSKDRWKETQYF. CDR3 DNA: TGTGCCAGTAGTAAAGACAGGTGGAAAGAGACCCAGTACTTC. Full variable domain (missing parts from reference TRBV19 and TRBJ2-5): DGGITQSPKYLFRKEGQNVTLSCEQNLNHDAMYWYRQDPGQGLRLIYYSQIVNDFQKGDIAEGYSVSREKKESFPLTVTSAQKNPTAFYLCASSKDRWKETQYFGPGTRLLVL.

This rearrangement joins TRBV25-1 to TRBJ1-2; a weak D match, TRBD1 (6 bases). Between the trimmed V and J ends, which lost 1 base and 5 bases, there was a span of 14 bases. Germline CDR1 and CDR2: MGHDK and SYGVNS. This CDR3 region has 15 residues. As DNA, the CDR3 is TGTGCCAGCAGTGAATCTCTGACAGGTTCTTATGGCTACACCTTC. The encoded protein is CASSESLTGSYGYTF.

This rearrangement joins TRBV28 to TRBJ1-2; D unclear. Trimming left V 3 bases short and J 4 bases short, with 6 bases between. There are 12 residues in the CDR3. Germline loops: CDR1 MDHEN, CDR2 SYDVKM. CDR3 nucleotides: TGTGCCAGCAGTTTTTCCTCCTATGGCTACACCTTC. Encoded protein: CASSFSSYGYTF.

The chain links TRBV7-9 to TRBJ1-1; TRBD1 is a possible D gene (6 bases). CDR3 size: 16 residues. Germline-derived CDR1 and CDR2 are SEHNR and FQNEAQ (reference sequence). Trimming stripped 0 bases from V and 0 bases from J, with 11 bases between. CDR3 DNA sequence: TGTGCCAGCAGCTTAGCCGGGGACATCCTGAACACTGAAGCTTTCTTT. Residues: CASSLAGDILNTEAFF.

This clone was detected only once. The J gene is TRBJ2-1, the V gene TRBV27; 7 bases align to TRBD2. Germline-derived CDR1 and CDR2 are MNHEY and SMNVEV (reference sequence). Losses at the gene ends were 6 bases for V and 6 bases for J; bases not matched to a gene: 5. The CDR3 loop spans 13 amino acids. In nucleotides, the CDR3 is TGTGCCAGCAGCCGGACTAGACTCAATGAGCAGTTCTTC. Protein sequence: CASSRTRLNEQFF.

This clone was counted only a few times. The same CDR3 can be traced to other DNA sequences in this sample. V is TRBV5-1 and J is TRBJ2-7; D gene uncertain. CDR3 length equals 11 residues. The V gene's germline CDR1 is SGHRS and CDR2 YFSETQ. Trimming removed 4 bases from V and 0 bases from J, with 2 bases in between. The CDR3 DNA reads as TGCGCCAGCAGCCACTCCTACGAGCAGTACTTC. Protein: CASSHSYEQYF.

The chain employs TRBV2 and TRBJ2-7; 8 bases fit TRBD2. Per germline, CDR1 SNHLY and CDR2 FYNNEI. The CDR3 has 12 amino acids. V trimming: 7 bases; J trimming: 4 bases; junction bases outside the gene matches: 3. The chain's CDR3 is CASMGLEYEQYF. The CDR3 bases are TGTGCCAGCATGGGACTAGAGTACGAGCAGTACTTC. Using reference TRBV2 and TRBJ2-7 for the parts outside the CDR3, the full variable domain is EPEVTQTPSHQVTQMGQEVILRCVPISNHLYFYWYRQILGQKVEFLVSFYNNEISEKSEIFDDQFSVERPDGSNFTLKIRSTKLEDSAMYFCASMGLEYEQYFGPGTRLTVT.